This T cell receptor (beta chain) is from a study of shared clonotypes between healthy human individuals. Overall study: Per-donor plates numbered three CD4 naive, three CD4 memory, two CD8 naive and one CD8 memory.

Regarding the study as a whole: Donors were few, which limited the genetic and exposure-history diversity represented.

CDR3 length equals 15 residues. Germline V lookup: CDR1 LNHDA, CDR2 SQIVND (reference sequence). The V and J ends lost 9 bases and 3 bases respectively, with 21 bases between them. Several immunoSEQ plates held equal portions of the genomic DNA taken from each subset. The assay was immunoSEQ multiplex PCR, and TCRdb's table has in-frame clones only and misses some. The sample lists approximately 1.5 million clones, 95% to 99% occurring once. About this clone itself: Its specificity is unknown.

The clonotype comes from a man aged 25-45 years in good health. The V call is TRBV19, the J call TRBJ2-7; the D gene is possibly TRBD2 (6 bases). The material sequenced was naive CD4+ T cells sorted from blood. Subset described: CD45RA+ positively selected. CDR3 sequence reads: CASSTTAGRGYEQYF. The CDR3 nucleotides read TGTGCCAGCTCTACTACCGCGGGGAGAGGCTACGAGCAGTACTTC.